This T cell receptor (beta chain) originates from a study of blood T cells in healthy people across ages. The V end lost 2 bases, the J end lost 3 bases, and 16 bases lay between the germline ends. The CDR3 extends over 16 amino acids. Germline V gene sequence: CDR1 LGHNA, CDR2 YSLEER. A second PCR of roughly 7 to 11 cycles used a sample-barcoded 5' primer and a J-beta primer mix. TCRdb reprocessed the 5' RACE reads with MiXCR, giving one entry per CDR3 protein. Among fewer than 1,000,000 distinct CDR3 sequences listed, more than 40% were seen once. This clonotype was obtained from a man in his sixties in good health. This sequence joins TRBV4-3 and TRBJ1-1; no reliable D call. The sequenced sample consisted of blood. The CDR3 spells CASSQNALVWDTEAFF. CDR3 bases: TGCGCCAGCAGCCAAAACGCACTAGTATGGGACACTGAAGCTTTCTTT.